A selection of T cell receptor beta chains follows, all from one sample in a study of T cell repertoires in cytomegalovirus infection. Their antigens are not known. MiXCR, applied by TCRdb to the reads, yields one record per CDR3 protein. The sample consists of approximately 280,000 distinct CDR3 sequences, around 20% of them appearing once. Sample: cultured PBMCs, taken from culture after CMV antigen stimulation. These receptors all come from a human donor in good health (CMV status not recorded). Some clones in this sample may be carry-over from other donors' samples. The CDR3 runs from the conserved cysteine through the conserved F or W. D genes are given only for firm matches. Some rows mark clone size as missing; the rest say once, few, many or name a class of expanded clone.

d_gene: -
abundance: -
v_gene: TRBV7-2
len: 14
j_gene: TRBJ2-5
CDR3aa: CASNLNSGQETQYF
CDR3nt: TGTGCCAGCAACTTAAATTCAGGGCAAGAGACCCAGTACTTC

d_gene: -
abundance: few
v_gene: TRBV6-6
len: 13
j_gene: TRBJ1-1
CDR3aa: CASRAMMNTEAFF
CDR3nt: TGTGCCAGCAGGGCTATGATGAACACTGAAGCTTTCTTT

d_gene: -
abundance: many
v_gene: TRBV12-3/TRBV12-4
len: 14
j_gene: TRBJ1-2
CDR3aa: CASRPSSEFYGYTF
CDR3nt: TGTGCCAGCAGACCCTCGTCAGAGTTCTATGGCTACACCTTC

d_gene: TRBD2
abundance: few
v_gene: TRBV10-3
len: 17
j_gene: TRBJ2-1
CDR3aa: CAISGGLAGAEYNEQFF
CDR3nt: TGTGCCATCAGCGGGGGACTAGCGGGAGCGGAATACAATGAGCAGTTCTTC

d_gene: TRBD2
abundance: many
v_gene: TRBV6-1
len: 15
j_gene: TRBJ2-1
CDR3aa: CASSPGLAGVNEQFF
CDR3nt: TGTGCCAGCAGTCCGGGACTAGCGGGAGTCAATGAGCAGTTCTTC

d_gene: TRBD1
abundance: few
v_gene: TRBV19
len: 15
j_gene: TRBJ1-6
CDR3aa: CASRTTGTGDSPLHF
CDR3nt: TGTGCCAGTAGAACCACTGGGACAGGGGATTCACCCCTCCACTTT

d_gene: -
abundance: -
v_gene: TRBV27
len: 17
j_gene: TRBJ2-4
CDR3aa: CASSQTPIWVAKNIQYF
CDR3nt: TGTGCCAGCAGTCAAACCCCGATCTGGGTAGCCAAAAACATTCAGTACTTC

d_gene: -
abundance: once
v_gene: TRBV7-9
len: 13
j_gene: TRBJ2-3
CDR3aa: CASSSRTEIGQYF
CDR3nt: TGTGCCAGCAGCTCCCGGACGGAGATCGGGCAGTATTTT

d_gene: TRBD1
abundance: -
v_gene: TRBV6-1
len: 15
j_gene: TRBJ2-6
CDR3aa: CASRRLTGRANVLTF
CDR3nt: TGTGCCAGCAGACGCCTGACAGGGCGAGCCAACGTCCTGACTTTC

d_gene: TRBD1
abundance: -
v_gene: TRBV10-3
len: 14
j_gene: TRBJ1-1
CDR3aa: CAIGSLTGDTEAFF
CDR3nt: TGTGCCATCGGGTCACTTACAGGGGACACTGAAGCTTTCTTT

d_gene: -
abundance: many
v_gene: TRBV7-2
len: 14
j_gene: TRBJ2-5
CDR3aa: CASSLMDRQETQYF
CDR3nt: TGTGCCAGCAGCTTAATGGACAGACAAGAGACCCAGTACTTC

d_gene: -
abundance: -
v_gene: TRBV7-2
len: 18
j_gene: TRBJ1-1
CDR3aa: CASSLDWGGGRMNTEAFF
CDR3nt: TGTGCCAGCAGCTTAGATTGGGGGGGGGGAAGAATGAACACTGAAGCTTTCTTT

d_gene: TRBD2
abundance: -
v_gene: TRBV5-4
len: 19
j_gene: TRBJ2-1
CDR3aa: CASSGSTSGRAGSYNEQFF
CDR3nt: TGTGCCAGCAGCGGGTCGACTAGCGGGAGGGCCGGGTCCTACAATGAGCAGTTCTTC

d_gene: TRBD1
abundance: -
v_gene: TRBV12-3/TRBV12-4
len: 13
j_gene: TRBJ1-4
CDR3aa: CASRQGSNEKLFF
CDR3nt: TGTGCCAGTAGACAGGGTAGTAATGAAAAACTGTTTTTT

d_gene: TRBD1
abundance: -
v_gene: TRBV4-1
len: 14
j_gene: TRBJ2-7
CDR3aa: CASSSPTGDLEQYF
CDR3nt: TGCGCCAGCAGCAGCCCGACAGGGGACCTCGAGCAGTACTTC

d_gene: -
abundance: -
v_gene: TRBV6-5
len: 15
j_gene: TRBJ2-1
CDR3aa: CASSYSTSSYNEQFF
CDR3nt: TGTGCCAGCAGTTACTCAACCAGCTCCTACAATGAGCAGTTCTTC

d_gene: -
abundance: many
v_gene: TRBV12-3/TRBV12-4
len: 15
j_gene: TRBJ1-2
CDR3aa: CASRLRSGVDYGYTF
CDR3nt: TGTGCCAGCAGATTACGGTCCGGGGTGGACTATGGCTACACCTTC

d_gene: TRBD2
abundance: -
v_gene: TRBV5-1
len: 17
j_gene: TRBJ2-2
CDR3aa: CASSPGAAGGSTGELFF
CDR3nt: TGCGCCAGCAGCCCCGGTGCGGCGGGAGGGAGCACCGGGGAGCTGTTTTTT

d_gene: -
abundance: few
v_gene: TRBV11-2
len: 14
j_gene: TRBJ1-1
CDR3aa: CASSLWDGRTEAFF
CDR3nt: TGTGCCAGCAGCTTGTGGGATGGTCGCACTGAAGCTTTCTTT

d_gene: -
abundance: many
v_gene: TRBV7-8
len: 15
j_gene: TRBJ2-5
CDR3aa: CASSLGFAYQETQYF
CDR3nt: TGTGCCAGCAGCTTAGGTTTTGCATACCAAGAGACCCAGTACTTC

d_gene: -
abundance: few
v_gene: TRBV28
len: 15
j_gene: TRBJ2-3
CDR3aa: CASSFGEVRTDTQYF
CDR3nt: TGTGCCAGCAGTTTCGGGGAGGTTCGCACAGATACGCAGTATTTT

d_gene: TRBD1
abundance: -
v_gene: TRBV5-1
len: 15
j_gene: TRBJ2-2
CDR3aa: CASSLQGASPGELFF
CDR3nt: TGCGCCAGCAGCTTACAGGGGGCGAGCCCCGGGGAGCTGTTTTTT

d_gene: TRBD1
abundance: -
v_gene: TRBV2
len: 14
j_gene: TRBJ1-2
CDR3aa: CASRTDRGSAGYTF
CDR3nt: TGTGCCAGCCGTACCGACAGGGGCAGTGCTGGCTACACCTTC

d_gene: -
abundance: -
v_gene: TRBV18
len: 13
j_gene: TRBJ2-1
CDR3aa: CASSPSRGDEQFF
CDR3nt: TGTGCCAGCTCACCATCCAGGGGAGATGAGCAGTTCTTC

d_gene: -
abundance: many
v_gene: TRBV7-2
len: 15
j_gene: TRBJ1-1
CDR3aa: CASSLARALRTEAFF
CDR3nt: TGTGCCAGCAGCTTAGCGCGCGCTTTAAGGACTGAAGCTTTCTTT

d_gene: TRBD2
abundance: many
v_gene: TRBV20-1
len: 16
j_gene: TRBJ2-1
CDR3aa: CSAQLITSGRRNEQFF
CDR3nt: TGCAGTGCCCAATTGATAACTAGCGGGAGAAGAAATGAGCAGTTCTTC

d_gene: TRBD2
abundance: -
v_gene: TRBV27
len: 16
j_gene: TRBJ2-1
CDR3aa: CASSFTGTSGPNEQFF
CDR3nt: TGTGCCAGCAGTTTCACCGGGACTAGCGGACCCAATGAGCAGTTCTTC

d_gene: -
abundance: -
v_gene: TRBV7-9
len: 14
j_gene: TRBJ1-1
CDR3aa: CASSLGARGAEAFF
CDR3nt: TGTGCCAGCAGCTTAGGAGCCCGGGGGGCTGAAGCTTTCTTT

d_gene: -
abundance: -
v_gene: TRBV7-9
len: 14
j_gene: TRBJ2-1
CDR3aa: CASSSPDRLREQFF
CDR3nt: TGTGCCAGCAGTTCCCCGGACAGACTCCGGGAGCAGTTCTTC

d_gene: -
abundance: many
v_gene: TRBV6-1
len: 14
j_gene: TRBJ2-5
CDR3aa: CASSAWDTKETQYF
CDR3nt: TGTGCCAGCAGTGCCTGGGACACTAAAGAGACCCAGTACTTC

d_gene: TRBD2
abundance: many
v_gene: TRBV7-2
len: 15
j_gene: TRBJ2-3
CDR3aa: CASSLGGRAEDTQYF
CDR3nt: TGTGCCAGCAGCTTAGGCGGGAGGGCCGAAGATACGCAGTATTTT

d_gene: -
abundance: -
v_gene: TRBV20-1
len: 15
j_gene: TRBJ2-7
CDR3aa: CSARPPGQRTYEQYF
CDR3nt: TGCAGTGCTAGACCCCCTGGACAGAGAACCTACGAGCAGTACTTC

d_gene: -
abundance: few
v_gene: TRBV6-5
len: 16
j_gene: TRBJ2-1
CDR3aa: CASSSTGASGKEEQFF
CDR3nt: TGTGCCAGCAGTTCAACAGGGGCGAGCGGGAAAGAGGAGCAGTTCTTC

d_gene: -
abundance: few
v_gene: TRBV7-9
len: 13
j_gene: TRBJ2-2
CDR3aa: CASSHGHPGELFF
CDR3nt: TGTGCCAGCAGCCACGGACACCCCGGGGAGCTGTTTTTT

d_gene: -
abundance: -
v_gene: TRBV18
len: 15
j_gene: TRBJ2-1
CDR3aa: CASSPPGSPYNEQFF
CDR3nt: TGTGCCAGCTCACCACCCGGTTCGCCCTACAATGAGCAGTTCTTC

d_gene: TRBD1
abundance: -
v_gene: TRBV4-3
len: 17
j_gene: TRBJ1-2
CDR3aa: CASSQDPAGQGFDGYTF
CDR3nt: TGCGCCAGCAGCCAAGACCCAGCGGGACAGGGGTTCGATGGCTACACCTTC

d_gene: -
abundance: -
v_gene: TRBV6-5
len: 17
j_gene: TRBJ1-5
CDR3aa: CASSSKGKTLRGQPQHF
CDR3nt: TGTGCCAGCAGTTCTAAGGGTAAGACGCTTCGGGGCCAGCCCCAGCATTTT

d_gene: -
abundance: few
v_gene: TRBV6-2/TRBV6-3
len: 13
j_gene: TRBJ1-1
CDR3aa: CASILGTIGEAFF
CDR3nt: TGTGCCAGCATTCTTGGGACTATAGGTGAAGCTTTCTTT

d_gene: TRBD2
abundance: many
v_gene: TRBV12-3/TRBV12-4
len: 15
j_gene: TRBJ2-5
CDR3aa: CASSGLAGVYETQYF
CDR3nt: TGTGCCAGCAGTGGACTAGCGGGAGTGTATGAGACCCAGTACTTC

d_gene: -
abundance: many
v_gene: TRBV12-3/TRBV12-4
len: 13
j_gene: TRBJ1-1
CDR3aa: CASRNMGVNEAFF
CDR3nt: TGTGCCAGCAGGAACATGGGTGTGAATGAAGCTTTCTTT

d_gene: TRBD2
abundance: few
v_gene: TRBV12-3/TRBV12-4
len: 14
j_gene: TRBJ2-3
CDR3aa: CASSLAGAEDTQYF
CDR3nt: TGTGCCAGCAGTCTAGCGGGAGCCGAAGATACGCAGTATTTT

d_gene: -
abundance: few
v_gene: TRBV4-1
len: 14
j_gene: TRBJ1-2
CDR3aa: CASSPLWGGYGYTF
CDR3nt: TGCGCCAGCAGCCCCCTTTGGGGTGGCTATGGCTACACCTTC

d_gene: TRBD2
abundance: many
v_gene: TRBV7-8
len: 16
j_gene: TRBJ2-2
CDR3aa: CASSTRLAANTGELFF
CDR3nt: TGTGCCAGCAGCACTCGACTAGCTGCGAACACCGGGGAGCTGTTTTTT

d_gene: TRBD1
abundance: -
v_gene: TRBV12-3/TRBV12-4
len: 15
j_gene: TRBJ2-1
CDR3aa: CASRTPGQRYNEQFF
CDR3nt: TGTGCCAGCAGAACGCCGGGACAGAGGTACAATGAGCAGTTCTTC

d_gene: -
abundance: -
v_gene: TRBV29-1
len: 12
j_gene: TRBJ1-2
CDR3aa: CGVEDSNYGYTF
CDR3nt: TGCGGCGTTGAAGACTCTAACTATGGCTACACCTTC

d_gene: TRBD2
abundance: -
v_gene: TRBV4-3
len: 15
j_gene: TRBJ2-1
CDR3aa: CASSQEGTTYNEQFF
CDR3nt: TGCGCCAGCAGCCAAGAAGGGACTACCTACAATGAGCAGTTCTTC